Sequencing of this T cell receptor (beta chain) was carried out in a study of CD8+ T cells in alopecia areata. The overall study: Each day, treated patients took oral tofacitinib twice, at 5 to 10 mg per dose. Dosing spanned 6 to 18 months on tofacitinib, then 6 months off drug. Study-level results: Lesional scalp displayed greater clonality than normal scalp, most notably in alopecia totalis/universalis. TCRs were shared less clearly across patients than in mice, possibly for HLA-related reasons.

Concerning this clone itself: The antigen is not known.

After isolation, RNA underwent reverse transcription to generate cDNA as the sequencing template. Profiling relied on immunoSEQ multiplex PCR, and the TCRdb table lists in-frame clones only, not all of them. The sample holds about 130,000 clones, 58% seen once. Germline lookup yields CDR1 SGHTA and CDR2 FQGNSA. The CDR3 has 11 residues. V shed 5 bases and J shed 7 bases, with 7 bases lying between them. Sequenced here: CD4+ T cells sorted from blood, sampled at week 0. V and J are TRBV7-2 and TRBJ2-3; no reliable D call. This clonotype was sampled from a human donor with alopecia areata. The CDR3 spells CASSLSYTQYF. In nucleotides, the CDR3 is TGTGCCAGCAGCCTCAGTTATACGCAGTATTTT.